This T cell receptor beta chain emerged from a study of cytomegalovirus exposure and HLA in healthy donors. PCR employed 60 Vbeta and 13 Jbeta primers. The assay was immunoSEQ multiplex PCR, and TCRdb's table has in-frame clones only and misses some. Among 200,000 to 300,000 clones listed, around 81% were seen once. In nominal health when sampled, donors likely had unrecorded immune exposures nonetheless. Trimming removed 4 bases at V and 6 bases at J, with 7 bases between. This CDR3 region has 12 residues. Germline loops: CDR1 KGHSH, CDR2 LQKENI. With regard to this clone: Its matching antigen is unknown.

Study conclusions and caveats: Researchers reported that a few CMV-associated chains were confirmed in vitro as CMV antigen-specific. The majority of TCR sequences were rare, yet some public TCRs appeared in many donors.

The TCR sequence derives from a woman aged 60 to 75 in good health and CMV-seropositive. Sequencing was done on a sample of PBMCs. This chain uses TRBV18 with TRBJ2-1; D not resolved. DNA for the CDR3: TGTGCCAGCTCACTCGGGTCCAATGAGCAGTTCTTC. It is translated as CASSLGSNEQFF.